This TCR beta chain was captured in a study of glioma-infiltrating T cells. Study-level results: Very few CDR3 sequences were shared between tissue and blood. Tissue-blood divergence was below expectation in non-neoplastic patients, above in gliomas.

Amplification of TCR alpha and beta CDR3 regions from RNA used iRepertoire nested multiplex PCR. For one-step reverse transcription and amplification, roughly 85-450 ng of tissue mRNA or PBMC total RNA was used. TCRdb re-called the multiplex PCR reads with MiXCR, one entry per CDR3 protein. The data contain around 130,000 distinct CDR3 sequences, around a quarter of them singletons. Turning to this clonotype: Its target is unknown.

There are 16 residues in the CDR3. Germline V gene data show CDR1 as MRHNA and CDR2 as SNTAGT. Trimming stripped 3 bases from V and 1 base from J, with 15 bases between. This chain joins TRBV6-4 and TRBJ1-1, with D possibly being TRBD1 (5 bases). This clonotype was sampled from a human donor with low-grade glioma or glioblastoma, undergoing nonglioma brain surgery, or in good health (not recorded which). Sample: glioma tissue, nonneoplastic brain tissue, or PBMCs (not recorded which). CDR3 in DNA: TGTGCCAGCAGTGATAACGCCGGGACGGCGAACACTGAAGCTTTCTTT. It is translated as CASSDNAGTANTEAFF.